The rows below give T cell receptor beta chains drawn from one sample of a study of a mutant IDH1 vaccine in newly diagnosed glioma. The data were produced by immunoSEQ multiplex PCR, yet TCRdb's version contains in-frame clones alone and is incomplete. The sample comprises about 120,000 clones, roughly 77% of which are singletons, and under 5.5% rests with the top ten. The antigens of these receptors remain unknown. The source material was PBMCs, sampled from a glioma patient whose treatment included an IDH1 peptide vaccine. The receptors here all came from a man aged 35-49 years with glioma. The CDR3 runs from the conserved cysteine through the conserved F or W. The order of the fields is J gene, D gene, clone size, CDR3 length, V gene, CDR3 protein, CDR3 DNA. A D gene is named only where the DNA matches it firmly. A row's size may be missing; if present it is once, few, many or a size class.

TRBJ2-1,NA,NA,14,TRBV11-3,CASSYRVGGNEQFF,TGTGCCAGCAGCTACAGGGTAGGCGGGAATGAGCAGTTCTTC
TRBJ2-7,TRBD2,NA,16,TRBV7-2,CASSLEWGGIGSEQYF,TGTGCCAGCAGCTTAGAATGGGGGGGGATCGGTTCCGAGCAGTACTTC
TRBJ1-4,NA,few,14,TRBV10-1,CASSASAVGEKLFF,TGCGCCAGCAGTGCCTCAGCTGTCGGTGAAAAACTGTTTTTT
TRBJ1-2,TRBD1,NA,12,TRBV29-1,CSVQTGGDGYTF,TGCAGCGTACAAACAGGGGGCGACGGCTACACCTTC
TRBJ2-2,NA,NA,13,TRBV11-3,CASSLGGDGELFF,TGTGCCAGCAGCTTAGGGGGGGACGGGGAGCTGTTTTTT
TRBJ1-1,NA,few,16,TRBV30,CAWSIPWQGKNTEAFF,TGTGCCTGGAGTATCCCGTGGCAGGGGAAGAACACTGAAGCTTTCTTT
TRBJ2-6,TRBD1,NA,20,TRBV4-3,CASSQRRVGQGNSGANVLTF,TGCGCCAGCAGCCAACGAAGGGTGGGACAGGGGAACTCTGGGGCCAACGTCCTGACTTTC
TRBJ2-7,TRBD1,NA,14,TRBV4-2,CASSLTGALPEQYF,TGTGCCAGCAGCCTGACAGGGGCCCTGCCCGAGCAGTACTTC
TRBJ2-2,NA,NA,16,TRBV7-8,CASSLEFQPYTGELFF,TGTGCCAGCAGCTTAGAATTCCAGCCTTACACCGGGGAGCTGTTTTTT
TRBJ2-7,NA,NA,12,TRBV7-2,CASSPNSYEQYF,TGTGCCAGCAGCCCAAACTCCTACGAGCAGTACTTC
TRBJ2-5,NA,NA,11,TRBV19,CASSTSETQYF,TGTGCCAGTAGTACCTCGGAGACCCAGTACTTC
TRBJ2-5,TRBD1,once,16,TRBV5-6,CASSFALTGGAKTQYF,TGTGCCAGCAGCTTTGCGCTGACAGGGGGCGCAAAGACCCAGTACTTC
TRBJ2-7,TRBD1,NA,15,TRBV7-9,CASSLGRTGAYEQYF,TGTGCCAGCAGCTTGGGCCGGACAGGGGCCTACGAGCAGTACTTC
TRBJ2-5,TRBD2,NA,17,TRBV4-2,CASSQRRGGLVLETQYF,TGTGCCAGCAGCCAGAGGCGGGGGGGCCTTGTCCTAGAGACCCAGTACTTC
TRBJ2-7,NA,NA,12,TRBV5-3,CARSAGPYEQYF,TGTGCCAGAAGCGCAGGGCCGTACGAGCAGTACTTC
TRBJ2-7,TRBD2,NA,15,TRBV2,CASRRLAGGWYEQYF,TGTGCCAGCAGGCGACTAGCGGGAGGTTGGTACGAGCAGTACTTC
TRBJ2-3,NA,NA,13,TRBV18,CASSPSGEDTQYF,TGTGCCAGCTCACCCTCTGGCGAGGATACGCAGTATTTT
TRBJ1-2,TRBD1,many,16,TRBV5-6,CASSPLSRQGGDGYTF,TGTGCCAGCAGCCCATTAAGTCGACAGGGCGGGGACGGCTACACCTTC
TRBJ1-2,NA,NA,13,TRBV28,CASSWGVDYGYTF,TGTGCCAGCAGTTGGGGGGTAGACTATGGCTACACCTTC
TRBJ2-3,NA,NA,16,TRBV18,CASSVSMSASTDTQYF,TGTGCCAGCTCAGTTTCGATGTCGGCTAGCACAGATACGCAGTATTTT
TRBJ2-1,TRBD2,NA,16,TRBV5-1,CASSRATGGRGDEQFF,TGCGCCAGCAGCCGTGCGACGGGAGGACGGGGAGATGAGCAGTTCTTC